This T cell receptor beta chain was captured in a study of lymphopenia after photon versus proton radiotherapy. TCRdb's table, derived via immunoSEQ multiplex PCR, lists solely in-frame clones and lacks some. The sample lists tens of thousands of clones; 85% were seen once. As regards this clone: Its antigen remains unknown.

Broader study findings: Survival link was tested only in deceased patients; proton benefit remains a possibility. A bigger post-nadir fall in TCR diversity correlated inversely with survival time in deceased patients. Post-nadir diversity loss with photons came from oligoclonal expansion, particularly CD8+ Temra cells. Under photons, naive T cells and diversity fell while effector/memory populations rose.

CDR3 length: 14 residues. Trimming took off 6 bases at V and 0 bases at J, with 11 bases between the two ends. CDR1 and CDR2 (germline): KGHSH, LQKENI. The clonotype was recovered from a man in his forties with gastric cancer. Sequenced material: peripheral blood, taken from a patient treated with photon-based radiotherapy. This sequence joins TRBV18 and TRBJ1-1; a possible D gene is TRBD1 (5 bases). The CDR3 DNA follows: TGTGCCAGCTCTCCTCAGGGTGTGAACACTGAAGCTTTCTTT. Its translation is CASSPQGVNTEAFF. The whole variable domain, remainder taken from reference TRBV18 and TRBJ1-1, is NAGVMQNPRHLVRRRGQEARLRCSPMKGHSHVYWYRQLPEEGLKFMVYLQKENIIDESGMPKERFSAEFPKEGPSILRIQQVVRGDSAAYFCASSPQGVNTEAFFGQGTRLTVV.